One sample yielded the 10 T cell receptor beta chains listed below, sequenced in a study of blood T cell dynamics during melanoma immunotherapy. The protocol was immunoSEQ multiplex PCR, while the TCRdb copy is restricted to in-frame clones and leaves out a portion. This table has about 6,300 clones, around 90% appearing once. The sample's time point: pre-treatment baseline. Material: cell-free DNA from blood, obtained from a patient treated with checkpoint blockade. The receptor source for this set is a human donor with melanoma.

This rearrangement joins TRBV10-3 to TRBJ2-1; TRBD2 matches 9 bases. This CDR3 spans 15 amino acids. V lost 2 bases, J lost 8 bases, and 7 bases stayed unmatched. The germline V gene has CDR1 ENHRY and CDR2 SYGVKD. The CDR3 sequence is CAISEAGGPLDEQFF. The CDR3 nucleotides read TGTGCCATCAGTGAGGCGGGAGGGCCGCTGGATGAGCAGTTCTTC.

The chain links TRBV30 to TRBJ1-2, with a possible D match to TRBD1 (5 bases). The ends were cut back, 4 bases at V and 4 bases at J, with 28 bases in the middle. Germline CDR1 and CDR2: GTSNPN and SVGIG (reference sequence). The CDR3 consists of 18 residues. The CDR3 protein is CAWTLSGAGGYFPYGYTF. The CDR3 DNA is TGTGCCTGGACCCTCAGCGGGGCAGGCGGTTACTTTCCCTATGGCTACACCTTC.

The V gene is TRBV7-2, the J gene TRBJ2-3; D call uncertain. The ends were cut back, 1 base at V and 1 base at J, with 6 bases in the middle. The CDR3 has 14 amino acids. Germline V CDR1 and CDR2: SGHTA, FQGNSA. The CDR3 bases are TGTGCCAGCAGCTTAGAACAGCGCACAGATACGCAGTATTTT. Translation gives CASSLEQRTDTQYF.

The chain combines TRBV5-1 with TRBJ1-1; TRBD1 is a possible D gene (5 bases). This CDR3 has 14 amino acids. Trimming cost V 2 bases and J 4 bases, with 12 bases left between them. From germline, CDR1 is SGHRS and CDR2 YFSETQ. CDR3 loop: CASSFPGTSTEAFF. The CDR3 nucleotides are TGCGCCAGCAGCTTCCCGGGGACGAGCACTGAAGCTTTCTTT. Full variable domain (outside the CDR3, taken from reference TRBV5-1 and TRBJ1-1): KAGVTQTPRYLIKTRGQQVTLSCSPISGHRSVSWYQQTPGQGLQFLFEYFSETQRNKGNFPGRFSGRQFSNSRSEMNVSTLELGDSALYLCASSFPGTSTEAFFGQGTRLTVV.

The chain joins TRBV11-2 to TRBJ1-1; D is uncertain. The germline V and J ends were trimmed by 1 base and 6 bases, with 12 bases remaining between them. The CDR3 has 14 residues. Germline assignment: CDR1 SGHAT and CDR2 FQNNGV. DNA of the CDR3: TGTGCCAGCAGCTTAGTGCGGGGTAGCGCTGAAGCTTTCTTT. It specifies CASSLVRGSAEAFF.

The chain joins TRBV6-6 to TRBJ2-7; D unresolved. The CDR3 spans 13 residues. Germline CDR1 and CDR2: MNHNY and SVGAGI (reference sequence). V was clipped by 2 bases and J by 2 bases, with 7 bases between them. The CDR3 DNA sequence: TGTGCCAGCAGTTACGGGTCCACCTACGAGCAGTACTTC. It encodes CASSYGSTYEQYF.

The gene calls are TRBV9 and TRBJ2-7; D possibly corresponds to TRBD2 (7 bases). Deletions cut 3 bases from V and 2 bases from J, with 18 bases between. In germline, CDR1 is SGDLS, CDR2 YYNGEE. The CDR3 sequence is 16 residues long. In DNA form, the CDR3 reads TGTGCCAGCAGCGAGAAGGGGAGGGGGGAGACCTACGAGCAGTACTTC. Translating it yields CASSEKGRGETYEQYF.

This clone was detected only once. The V and J genes are TRBV19 and TRBJ1-1, with TRBD1 matching 8 bases. Germline V gene sequence: CDR1 LNHDA, CDR2 SQIVND (reference sequence). The J segment lost 11 bases and the V segment lost 3 bases, leaving 5 bases of the junction unmatched. This CDR3 has 12 residues. Here the CDR3 DNA reads TGTGCCAGTAGTATCAGACAGGGGCGGGCTTTCTTT. Translated, it gives CASSIRQGRAFF.

This chain joins TRBV21-1 and TRBJ2-1; the tabulated D call, TRBD2, remains unverified against the DNA. TRBV21-1 counts as a pseudogene. The CDR3 sequence is 15 residues long. The CDR3 bases are TGTGCCAGCACCGAGGGGGGGGCCGTCTACAATGAGCAGTTCTTC. Its translation: CASTEGGAVYNEQFF.

The CDR3 DNA reads as TGCGCCAGCAGCCCGCCCGGGGGGGACTACGAGCAGTACTTC. Encoded protein: CASSPPGGDYEQYF. The V and J genes are TRBV4-1 and TRBJ2-7, with 8 bases matching TRBD2. The CDR3 contains 14 residues. Germline V CDR1 and CDR2: MGHRA, YSYEKL. V was pared by 4 bases and J by 3 bases, with 5 bases of the junction left unmatched.